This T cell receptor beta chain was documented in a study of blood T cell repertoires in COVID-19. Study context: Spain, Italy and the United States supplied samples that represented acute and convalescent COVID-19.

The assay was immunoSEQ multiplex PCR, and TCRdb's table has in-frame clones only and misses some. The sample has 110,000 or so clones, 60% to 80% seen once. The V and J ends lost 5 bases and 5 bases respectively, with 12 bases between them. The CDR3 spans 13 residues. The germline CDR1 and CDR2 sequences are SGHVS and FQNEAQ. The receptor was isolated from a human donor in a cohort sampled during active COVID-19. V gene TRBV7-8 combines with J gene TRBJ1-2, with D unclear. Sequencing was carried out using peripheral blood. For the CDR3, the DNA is TGTGCCAGCAGCCCCAAAAGCATTTATGGCTACACCTTC. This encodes CASSPKSIYGYTF.